Listed here are 20 T cell receptor beta chains from one sample, sequenced in a study of blood T cell repertoires in COVID-19. The method was immunoSEQ multiplex PCR; TCRdb's version includes in-frame clones alone and lacks a portion of them. The sample has 55,000 to 65,000 clones, over 70% seen once; the top ten hold approximately 3%. Sequences were obtained from peripheral blood. Receptor source: a man in his 60s with acute or convalescent COVID-19.

This clone was counted a few times. The V gene is TRBV10-3, the J gene TRBJ2-3, with D perhaps matching TRBD2 (5 bases). The V and J ends lost 4 bases and 6 bases respectively, with 20 bases between them. The CDR3 consists of 16 residues. Germline lookup yields CDR1 ENHRY and CDR2 SYGVKD. CDR3 in DNA: TGTGCCATCAGTGGGCACGGACCTCCCCCGGGGGATACGCAGTATTTT. Residues: CAISGHGPPPGDTQYF.

This clone was detected only once. The gene calls are TRBV5-1 and TRBJ1-6; maybe TRBD1 (6 bases). The V and J ends lost 0 bases and 10 bases respectively, with 11 bases between them. The CDR3 loop spans 14 amino acids. CDR1 and CDR2 (germline): SGHRS, YFSETQ. The CDR3 bases are TGCGCCAGCAGCTTGGAAGGGGGGGAATCACCCCTCCACTTT. Encoded protein: CASSLEGGESPLHF.

The genes are TRBV4-2 and TRBJ2-3; TRBD2 matches 7 bases. V was pared by 6 bases and J by 0 bases, with 3 bases of the junction left unmatched. Germline-derived CDR1 and CDR2 are LGHNA and YNFKEQ. The CDR3 totals 14 residues. CDR3 sequence (DNA): TGTGCCAGCAGGCGGGGGTCTAGCACAGATACGCAGTATTTT. Translating it yields CASRRGSSTDTQYF.

This clone was observed a single time. The chain combines TRBV30 with TRBJ2-1; 10 bases fit TRBD1. The germline gives CDR1 GTSNPN, CDR2 SVGIG (reference sequence). This CDR3 has 13 amino acids. J gave up 6 bases and V 2 bases, and 1 base lay outside the gene matches. CDR3 residues: CAWSRTGGNEQFF. CDR3 nucleotide sequence: TGTGCCTGGAGTAGGACAGGGGGCAATGAGCAGTTCTTC.

The CDR3 region has the DNA TGTGCCAGCTCACCATCCATGACAGGGGTATCCTACAATGAGCAGTTCTTC. It codes for CASSPSMTGVSYNEQFF. The rearrangement uses TRBV18 and TRBJ2-1; 8 positions match TRBD1. The J segment lost 1 base and the V segment lost 2 bases, leaving 7 bases of the junction unmatched. The CDR3 spans 17 residues. From germline, CDR1 is KGHSH and CDR2 LQKENI.

The chain uses TRBV6-2 or TRBV6-3 and TRBJ2-7; TRBD2 matches 9 bases. CDR3 length: 15 amino acids. From germline, CDR1 is MNHEY and CDR2 SVGEGT. The V gene end was trimmed by 4 bases and the J gene end by 5 bases; junction bases not matched to a gene: 9. CDR3 in amino acids: CASSFSPGTSNEQYF. The CDR3 DNA is TGTGCCAGCAGTTTTTCACCCGGGACTAGCAACGAGCAGTACTTC.

On this clone: Other DNA sequences of this sample code for an identical CDR3. The gene calls are TRBV5-6 and TRBJ1-2, with D possibly matching TRBD1 (5 bases). V shed 5 bases and J shed 3 bases, with 8 bases lying between them. In germline, CDR1 is SGHDT, CDR2 YYEEEE. The CDR3 extends over 12 amino acids. CDR3 sequence: CASSEGDYGYTF. The CDR3 DNA follows: TGTGCCAGCAGTGAAGGGGACTATGGCTACACCTTC.

This chain's CDR3 is CASRQGVNTEAFF. As DNA, the CDR3 is TGTGCCAGCCGACAGGGGGTGAACACTGAAGCTTTCTTT. V and J are TRBV6-5 and TRBJ1-1; the match to TRBD1 covers 9 bases. The CDR3 consists of 13 residues. Germline V lookup: CDR1 MNHEY, CDR2 SVGAGI. With 8 bases clipped from V and 0 bases from J, the junction kept 1 base outside the gene matches.

The gene calls are TRBV5-8 and TRBJ2-7, with 7 bases matching TRBD1. CDR1 and CDR2 (germline): SGHTS, YDEGEE. The CDR3 is made up of 16 amino acids. V lost 4 bases and J lost 1; bases outside the gene matches: 11. CDR3 residues: CASSRNWGQPSYEQYF. The DNA of the CDR3 is TGTGCCAGCAGCCGAAATTGGGGACAGCCGTCCTACGAGCAGTACTTC.

This clone was observed a few times. This chain connects TRBV2 to TRBJ1-5; D call uncertain. This CDR3 contains 14 residues. Trimming stripped 6 bases from V and 7 bases from J, with 16 bases between. Germline V gene sequence: CDR1 SNHLY, CDR2 FYNNEI. CDR3 region: CASSETGSEQPQHF. The CDR3 nucleotides are TGTGCCAGCAGCGAAACTGGTTCGGAGCAGCCCCAGCATTTT.

This rearrangement joins TRBV5-1 to TRBJ2-7; maybe TRBD2 (5 bases). Germline-derived CDR1 and CDR2 are SGHRS and YFSETQ. The V end lost 0 bases, the J end lost 7 bases, and 14 bases lay between the germline ends. The CDR3 spans 14 residues. The CDR3, as DNA: TGCGCCAGCAGCTTGGGGGAGCAGGTGTTTGAGCAGTACTTC. Encoded protein: CASSLGEQVFEQYF. Full variable domain (missing parts from reference TRBV5-1 and TRBJ2-7): KAGVTQTPRYLIKTRGQQVTLSCSPISGHRSVSWYQQTPGQGLQFLFEYFSETQRNKGNFPGRFSGRQFSNSRSEMNVSTLELGDSALYLCASSLGEQVFEQYFGPGTRLTVT.

The chain joins TRBV7-2 to TRBJ2-3; D is possibly TRBD1 (6 bases). This CDR3 is 15 amino acids long. CDR1 and CDR2 from the germline V gene are SGHTA and FQGNSA. Trimming removed 3 bases at V and 5 bases at J, with 15 bases between. The CDR3: CASSFAQGRGDTQYF. CDR3 nucleotide sequence: TGTGCCAGCAGCTTCGCGCAGGGGAGAGGAGATACGCAGTATTTT.

The gene calls are TRBV9 and TRBJ1-3; 7 bases line up with TRBD1. Unmatched junction bases numbered 23, after V lost 2 bases and J lost 0 bases. Germline CDR1 and CDR2: SGDLS and YYNGEE. This CDR3 has 22 residues. The CDR3 spells CASSVNQGDAKVDEDSGNTIYF. DNA of the CDR3: TGTGCCAGCAGCGTGAATCAGGGGGATGCGAAAGTGGATGAAGACTCTGGAAACACCATATATTTT.

This clone was observed a few times. J is TRBJ1-2 and V is TRBV5-1; TRBD1 matches at 10 bases. CDR1 and CDR2 (germline): SGHRS, YFSETQ. The CDR3 length is 15 residues. The V gene end was trimmed by 3 bases and the J gene end by 4 bases; junction bases not matched to a gene: 6. The CDR3 DNA is TGCGCCAGCAGCTCAGACAGGGGGCTCGGCTATGGCTACACCTTC. Its protein is CASSSDRGLGYGYTF.

The V call is TRBV30, the J call TRBJ2-7; 9 bases are shared with TRBD1. Trimming took 3 bases from V and 5 from J; bases not matched to a gene: 8. Germline CDR1 reads GTSNPN; CDR2 reads SVGIG (reference sequence). The CDR3 is 14 amino acids. The CDR3 region has the DNA TGTGCCTGGAGGATCGGGACAGGGTTCGACGAGCAGTACTTC. Protein: CAWRIGTGFDEQYF.

The chain has TRBV2 and TRBJ1-1; 7 bases align to TRBD1. V was clipped by 5 bases and J by 6 bases; unmatched bases: 9. The CDR3 spans 14 residues. The germline V gene has CDR1 SNHLY and CDR2 FYNNEI. The CDR3 loop reads CASSFREQGAEAFF. Here the CDR3 DNA reads TGTGCCAGCAGTTTCCGGGAGCAGGGGGCTGAAGCTTTCTTT.

The chain combines TRBV18 with TRBJ2-7; a possible D gene is TRBD2 (6 bases). Trimming left V 0 bases short and J 2 bases short, with 8 bases between. The germline V gene has CDR1 KGHSH and CDR2 LQKENI. The CDR3 contains 14 residues. DNA for the CDR3: TGTGCCAGCTCACCACCTGGGAGGACCTACGAGCAGTACTTC. This codes for CASSPPGRTYEQYF.

The chain links TRBV5-1 to TRBJ1-2; weak D call: TRBD1 (5 bases). The CDR3 sequence is 14 residues long. V gave up 1 base and J gave up 5 bases, with 12 bases separating them. Germline values: CDR1 SGHRS, CDR2 YFSETQ. In DNA, the CDR3 is TGCGCCAGCAGCTTGAACGGGGCGGGGTATGGCTACACCTTC. This translates into CASSLNGAGYGYTF.

This chain links TRBV11-2 with TRBJ1-3; the D is unclear. The CDR3 is made up of 16 amino acids. Trimming stripped 3 bases from V and 0 bases from J, with 12 bases between. Germline CDR1 and CDR2: SGHAT and FQNNGV. The CDR3 DNA follows: TGTGCCAGCAGCTTCCCTGCGCGGCACTCTGGAAACACCATATATTTT. This sequence encodes CASSFPARHSGNTIYF.

The genes are TRBV5-7 and TRBJ1-2, with 10 bases matching TRBD1. TRBV5-7 is labeled an ORF, and its function is uncertain. J gave up 6 bases and V 2 bases, and 10 bases lay outside the gene matches. CDR3 length: 16 amino acids. The CDR3 DNA reads TGTGCCAGCAGCTTCCCGACAGGGGGCGTATTTAATGGCTACACCTTC. It specifies CASSFPTGGVFNGYTF.